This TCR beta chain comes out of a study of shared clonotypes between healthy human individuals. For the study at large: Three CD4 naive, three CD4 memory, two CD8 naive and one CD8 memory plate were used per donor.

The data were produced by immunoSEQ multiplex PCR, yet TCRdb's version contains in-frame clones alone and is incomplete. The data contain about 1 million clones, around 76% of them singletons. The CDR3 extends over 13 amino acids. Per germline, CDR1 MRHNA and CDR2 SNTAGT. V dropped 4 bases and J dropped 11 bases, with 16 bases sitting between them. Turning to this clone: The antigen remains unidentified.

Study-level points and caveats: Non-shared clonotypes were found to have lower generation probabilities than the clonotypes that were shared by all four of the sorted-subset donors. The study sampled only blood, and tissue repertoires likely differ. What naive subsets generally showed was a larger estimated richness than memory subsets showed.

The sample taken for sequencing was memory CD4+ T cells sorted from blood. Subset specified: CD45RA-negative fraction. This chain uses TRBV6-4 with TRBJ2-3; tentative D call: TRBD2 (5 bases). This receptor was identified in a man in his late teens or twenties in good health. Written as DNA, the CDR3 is TGTGCCAGCAGTGCGAAAGGCGGGTGGGTGCAGTATTTT. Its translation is CASSAKGGWVQYF.